These 31 T cell receptor beta chains originate from one sample sequenced in a study of CD8+CD57+ T cells in acquired aplastic anemia (dated by TCRdb to the late 2010s). Expansion of CD8+CD57+ cells had been shown by flow cytometry in the patients chosen for sequencing. The sequencer was an Illumina HiSeq 2000. Genomic DNA was used as template for profiling of TCR beta VDJ combinations and CDR3 sequences. The public sequencing data were trimmed at Q25 with fastp and processed into clonotypes with MiXCR by TCRdb, which kept only in-frame beta chains. A single entry per CDR3 protein holds the most common genes and DNA from its merged rows. Within this sample are about 270,000 distinct CDR3 sequences, with approximately 80% of them counted one time only. About 41% of the sample belongs to the ten largest clones. The sample was sorted CD4+, CD8+, or CD8+CD57+ T cells (not recorded which) from PBMCs. All receptors derive from a human donor with aplastic anemia.

A remark on this clonotype: Just one base apart from a much larger clone, this may be a read error. This chain uses TRBV5-4 with TRBJ2-5; D is possibly TRBD2 (6 bases). V lost 2 bases and J lost 0, with 8 bases in between. Germline lookup yields CDR1 SGHNT and CDR2 YYREEE (reference sequence). The CDR3 extends over 14 amino acids. CDR3 nucleotides: TGTGCCAGCAGCTTTACTAGCCACCAAGAGACCCAGTACTTC. Amino acids: CASSFTSHQETQYF.

The chain recombines TRBV11-3 with TRBJ2-5, with D perhaps matching TRBD1 (5 bases). The germline V gene encodes CDR1 SGHNT and CDR2 YENEEA. This CDR3 has 12 residues. V lost 4 bases, J lost 9 bases, and 12 bases lay in between. In nucleotides, the CDR3 is TGTGCCAGCAGCTCAGTTCTGACAGCCCAGTACTTC. Residues: CASSSVLTAQYF. Combining the CDR3 with reference TRBV11-3 and TRBJ2-5 gives the whole variable domain EAGVVQSPRYKIIEKKQPVAFWCNPISGHNTLYWYLQNLGQGPELLIRYENEEAVDDSQLPKDRFSAERLKGVDSTLKIQPAELGDSAVYLCASSSVLTAQYFGPGTRLLVL.

The V gene is TRBV19, the J gene TRBJ2-1; TRBD2 aligns across 8 bases. Germline assignment: CDR1 LNHDA and CDR2 SQIVND (reference sequence). V was pared by 6 bases and J by 6 bases, with 10 bases of the junction left unmatched. The CDR3 extends over 15 amino acids. The CDR3 is CASSNPTSGPNEQFF. CDR3 nucleotide sequence: TGTGCCAGTAGCAACCCAACTAGCGGACCCAATGAGCAGTTCTTC.

This clonotype was counted between two and nine times. The J gene is TRBJ2-7, the V gene TRBV7-3; 11 nucleotides align to TRBD2. The V gene's germline CDR1 is SGHTA and CDR2 FQGTGA. The CDR3 totals 15 residues. The V and J ends lost 0 bases and 2 bases, in that order; junction bases with no gene match: 0. Written as DNA, the CDR3 is TGTGCCAGCAGCTTAACTAGCGGGGGGGCCTACGAGCAGTACTTC. This sequence encodes CASSLTSGGAYEQYF.

Details on this clonotype: Its ends do not fully match the called genes, so a read error is possible. V gene TRBV9 combines with J gene TRBJ1-1, with 7 bases matching TRBD1. The CDR3 length is 14 residues. CDR1 is SGDLS, CDR2 YYNGEE, per germline. The CDR3 reads CASSEGGDSRNQLF. The CDR3 DNA reads as TGTGCCAGCAGCGAAGGGGGGGACAGCCGCAATCAGCTCTTT.

The rearrangement links TRBV7-2 to TRBJ2-7; 10 bases agree with TRBD1. From germline, CDR1 is SGHTA and CDR2 FQGNSA. The CDR3 spans 18 residues. With V trimmed by 4 bases and J by 3 bases, 15 bases remained unmatched. The CDR3 spells CASSSRDRGLDYGYEQYV. The CDR3 coding sequence is TGTGCCAGCAGCTCACGGGACAGGGGCTTGGACTATGGCTACGAGCAGTACGTC.

The J gene is TRBJ2-1, the V gene TRBV5-8, with no clear D. The CDR3 runs 15 residues. CDR1 is SGHTS, CDR2 YDEGEE, per germline. V lost 4 bases, J lost 2 bases, and 13 bases lay in between. CDR3 sequence reads: CASSLYLGAYNEQFF. For the CDR3, the DNA is TGTGCCAGCAGCCTTTATCTCGGAGCCTACAATGAGCAGTTCTTC.

The chain carries TRBV6-2 or TRBV6-3 and TRBJ2-1, with 9 bases fitting TRBD1. From germline, CDR1 is MNHEY and CDR2 SVGEGT. V dropped 6 bases and J dropped 9; count of bases not matched to a gene: 18. The CDR3 has 17 residues. The CDR3 loop is CASRQPRTGEFLSEQFF. The CDR3 DNA sequence: TGTGCCAGCAGACAACCGAGGACAGGGGAGTTCCTTAGTGAGCAGTTCTTC.

This clonotype appeared once. The gene calls are TRBV12-5 and TRBJ2-2, with 7 bases aligning to TRBD1. Germline V gene data show CDR1 as LGHNT and CDR2 as FRNRAP. The length of the CDR3 is 15 residues. The CDR3 region has the DNA TGTGCCAGCAGTTTCAGGGCAGGGGGAACCGGGGAGCTGTTTTTT. Translation gives CASSFRAGGTGELFF. Full variable domain (missing parts from reference TRBV12-5 and TRBJ2-2): DARVTQTPRHKVTEMGQEVTMRCQPILGHNTVFWYRQTMMQGLELLAYFRNRAPLDDSGMPKDRFSAEMPDATLATLKIQPSEPRDSAVYFCASSFRAGGTGELFFGEGSRLTVL.

Concerning this clonotype itself: One junction end disagrees with the germline gene, perhaps due to a read error. The chain uses TRBV7-9 and TRBJ2-5; the D gene is possibly TRBD2 (6 bases). In germline, CDR1 is SEHNR, CDR2 FQNEAQ (reference sequence). The CDR3 covers 14 residues. The CDR3 DNA reads as TGTGCCAGCATCCGGGGGTCGACTGGGGCCACCGTCCTGTTC. Protein: CASIRGSTGATVLF.

In its sample, this clonotype was seen once. Relative to the germline gene, one junction end is altered; a read error may explain this. V usage is TRBV7-6 and J usage is TRBJ2-3; the match to TRBD2 covers 7 bases. CDR3 length: 14 amino acids. CDR1 and CDR2 (germline): SGHVS, FNYEAQ. The CDR3 DNA sequence: TGTGCCAGCAGCTTGACGAGCGGGACCGAAATATACAATTTT. It translates to CASSLTSGTEIYNF.

The chain recombines TRBV7-9 with TRBJ2-7; D remains unclear. V was shortened by 0 bases and J by 1 base, with 19 bases between the two germline ends. CDR3 length equals 18 residues. Germline V gene data show CDR1 as SEHNR and CDR2 as FQNEAQ (reference sequence). DNA for the CDR3: TGTGCCAGCAGCTTAGCGGGTAGCTACGCAGCCCTTTCCTACGAGCAGTACGTC. Residues: CASSLAGSYAALSYEQYV.

Worth noting for this clonotype: Since a much larger clone is just one base distant, this may be a read error. The rearrangement links TRBV7-8 to TRBJ1-1; D is unclear. The CDR3 length is 17 residues. Trimming left V 0 bases short and J 7 bases short, with 21 bases between. Looked up from germline, CDR1 is SGHVS and CDR2 is FQNEAQ. The CDR3 here is CASSLAGGPGTQNEAFF. The DNA for the CDR3 is TGTGCCAGCAGCTTAGCGGGAGGTCCCGGTACGCAGAATGAAGCTTTCTTT.

This clonotype was picked up many times. This chain connects TRBV7-6 to TRBJ1-5, with a tentative D call TRBD1 (6 bases). Germline V gene lookup returns CDR1 SGHVS and CDR2 FNYEAQ. V was shortened by 0 bases and J by 11 bases, with 17 bases between the two germline ends. The CDR3 loop spans 15 amino acids. In DNA form, the CDR3 reads TGTGCCAGCAGCTTAGCCCACGGGACAAAAGAGACCCAGCATTTT. Residues: CASSLAHGTKETQHF.

In this sample, this clonotype turned up many times. The J gene is TRBJ1-3, the V gene TRBV13; D unresolved. The CDR3 is 13 amino acids. Germline V gives CDR1 PRHDT, CDR2 FYEKMQ (reference sequence). Trimming pared 6 bases from V and 0 bases from J, leaving 6 bases between. The CDR3 DNA sequence: TGTGCCAGCAGGGACGGCTCTGGAAACACCATATATTTT. This translates into CASRDGSGNTIYF.

A remark on this clonotype: The junction does not match germline at one end; this may be a read error. The chain has TRBV25-1 and TRBJ2-3, with 9 bases aligning to TRBD2. The CDR3 sequence is 15 residues long. Germline V lookup: CDR1 MGHDK, CDR2 SYGVNS. CDR3 in DNA: TGTGCCGGCAGCACCTTAGCGGGAGCGCCCGATACGCAGTATTTT. Translating it yields CAGSTLAGAPDTQYF.

Of note for this clonotype: The final CDR3 position lacks the conserved phenylalanine or tryptophan, pointing to a likely read error. The DNA is left out, because the CDR3 cannot be placed on it with certainty; the CDR3 is given as TCRdb lists it. The chain is built from TRBV2 and TRBJ2-3; the DNA was not compared with TRBD1, the D call given in the table. Germline assignment: CDR1 SNHLY and CDR2 FYNNEI. The CDR3 contains 14 residues when both ends are counted. CDR3 amino acids: CASSPGGSQQSFGP.

This clonotype was seen a few times. V usage is TRBV29-1 and J usage is TRBJ1-5; D might be TRBD1 (5 bases). Trimming removed 4 bases at V and 4 bases at J, with 11 bases between. The length of the CDR3 is 13 residues. CDR1 is SQVTM and CDR2 is ANQGSEA in the germline V gene. The CDR3 DNA is TGCAGCGTTGGGGGGGGGACTAATCAGCCCCAGCATTTT. Protein: CSVGGGTNQPQHF.

V is TRBV15 and J is TRBJ2-3, with D unresolved. Trimming pared 5 bases from V and 3 bases from J, leaving 12 bases between. The CDR3 consists of 14 residues. CDR1 and CDR2 (germline): LNHNV, YYDKDF (reference sequence). The CDR3 bases are TGTGCCACCAGCTTTGCAGTCGGGACAGATACGCAGTATTTT. Protein sequence: CATSFAVGTDTQYF.

Comments on this clonotype: Compared with germline, one end of the junction differs, possibly owing to a read error. This chain joins TRBV7-6 and TRBJ2-3; no definite D call. Germline V gives CDR1 SGHVS, CDR2 FNYEAQ. This CDR3 contains 14 residues. CDR3 residues: CASSLAGSSETKVF. Here the CDR3 DNA reads TGTGCCAGCAGCTTAGCGGGTAGTTCCGAGACGAAGGTCTTT.

Concerning this clonotype itself: This is likely a read error, given that the CDR3 carries no conserved phenylalanine or tryptophan at its end. Because the CDR3's place on the DNA is in doubt, the DNA is left out and the CDR3 is given as listed by TCRdb. The V gene is TRBV7-2, the J gene TRBJ2-3. The CDR3 adds up to 13 amino acids, both ends counted. Germline V gene data show CDR1 as SGHTA and CDR2 as FQGNSA. The CDR3 loop is CASSVVLPDTHTH.

The J gene is TRBJ2-7, the V gene TRBV7-8; 8 nucleotides line up with TRBD1. There are 16 residues in the CDR3. Germline V CDR1 and CDR2: SGHVS, FQNEAQ. Losses at the gene ends were 6 bases for V and 6 bases for J; bases not matched to a gene: 16. The CDR3 DNA is TGTGCCAGCAGGTTACCGGGACAGGCGGACCTGGCCGAGCAGTACGTC. Its protein product is CASRLPGQADLAEQYV.

Comments on this clonotype: One end of the junction does not line up with germline, which may come from a read error. The rearrangement uses TRBV2 and TRBJ2-1, with a tentative D call TRBD1 (5 bases). The CDR3 extends over 13 amino acids. Germline CDR1 SNHLY, CDR2 FYNNEI. CDR3 nucleotide sequence: TGTGCCAGCGTAGACGCGGACAAAGAGACCCAGTATTTC. Protein: CASVDADKETQYF. Full variable domain (outside the CDR3, taken from reference TRBV2 and TRBJ2-1): EPEVTQTPSHQVTQMGQEVILRCVPISNHLYFYWYRQILGQKVEFLVSFYNNEISEKSEIFDDQFSVERPDGSNFTLKIRSTKLEDSAMYFCASVDADKETQYFGPGTRLTVL.

There are a few counts of this clonotype. The V gene is TRBV11-3, the J gene TRBJ2-5, with D unclear. Trimming cost V 0 bases and J 4 bases, with 12 bases left between them. Germline CDR1 and CDR2: SGHNT and YENEEA. The CDR3 consists of 15 residues. CDR3 residues: CASSLDVTWGETQYF. As DNA, the CDR3 is TGTGCCAGCAGCTTAGATGTGACATGGGGAGAGACCCAGTACTTC.

This clonotype was detected once. The CDR3 DNA is TGTGCCAGCAGCTCACACAGCATCAACACTGAAGCTTTCTTT. It is translated as CASSSHSINTEAFF. This sequence joins TRBV13 and TRBJ1-1; D is ambiguous. Germline assignment: CDR1 PRHDT and CDR2 FYEKMQ (reference sequence). This CDR3 has 14 amino acids. V was clipped by 4 bases and J by 2 bases, with 11 bases between them.

On this clonotype itself: As the CDR3 is not closed by the conserved phenylalanine or tryptophan, this likely results from a read error. The limits of the CDR3 on the DNA are not certain, so only TCRdb's listed CDR3 is given. J is TRBJ2-5 and V is TRBV7-2; the table's D call TRBD1 went unverified against the DNA. The CDR3 totals 12 residues, both ends included. CDR1 SGHTA and CDR2 FQGNSA come from the germline V gene. CDR3 in amino acids: CASSLAGGTDSH.

The genes are TRBV20-1 and TRBJ1-1, with TRBD1 identical over 7 bases. The J segment lost 4 bases and the V segment lost 3 bases, leaving 2 bases of the junction unmatched. Looked up from germline, CDR1 is DFQATT and CDR2 is SNEGSKA (reference sequence). The CDR3 has 12 amino acids. CDR3 loop: CSASSGGTEAFF. The CDR3, as DNA: TGCAGTGCTAGTTCAGGGGGCACTGAAGCTTTCTTT.

V gene TRBV7-3 combines with J gene TRBJ2-1; D is possibly TRBD2 (6 bases). V was shortened by 6 bases and J by 15 bases, with 21 bases between the two germline ends. This CDR3 has 13 amino acids. Germline CDR1 and CDR2: SGHTA and FQGTGA. CDR3: CASSDAGIHETFF. The CDR3 DNA reads as TGTGCCAGCAGTGATGCGGGGATCCATGAGACGTTCTTC.

V is TRBV7-8 and J is TRBJ2-5; D is unclear. V was shortened by 3 bases and J by 14 bases, with 22 bases between the two germline ends. The germline V gene has CDR1 SGHVS and CDR2 FQNEAQ. This CDR3 is built from 14 residues. The CDR3 DNA is TGTGCCAGCAGCTTTCAGCCAGACCGGAAAGCCCTTTACTTC. Encoded protein: CASSFQPDRKALYF.

In the case of this clonotype: Relative to the germline gene, one junction end is altered; a read error may explain this. The chain employs TRBV9 and TRBJ2-3, with 8 bases identical to TRBD2. The germline gives CDR1 SGDLS, CDR2 YYNGEE. This CDR3 contains 13 residues. The CDR3 nucleotides read TGTGCCAGCGGGGGCGGGGGGACAAATACGGAGTATTTT. It translates to CASGGGGTNTEYF.

This clonotype was recorded only once. The rearrangement uses TRBV7-2 and TRBJ1-1; no reliable D call. The CDR3 is made up of 13 amino acids. Trimming took 0 bases from V and 12 from J, leaving 14 bases between them. Germline-derived CDR1 and CDR2 are SGHTA and FQGNSA. As DNA, the CDR3 is TGTGCCAGCAGCTTAGCGGAAGATCCCGATACTTTCTTT. It codes for CASSLAEDPDTFF.